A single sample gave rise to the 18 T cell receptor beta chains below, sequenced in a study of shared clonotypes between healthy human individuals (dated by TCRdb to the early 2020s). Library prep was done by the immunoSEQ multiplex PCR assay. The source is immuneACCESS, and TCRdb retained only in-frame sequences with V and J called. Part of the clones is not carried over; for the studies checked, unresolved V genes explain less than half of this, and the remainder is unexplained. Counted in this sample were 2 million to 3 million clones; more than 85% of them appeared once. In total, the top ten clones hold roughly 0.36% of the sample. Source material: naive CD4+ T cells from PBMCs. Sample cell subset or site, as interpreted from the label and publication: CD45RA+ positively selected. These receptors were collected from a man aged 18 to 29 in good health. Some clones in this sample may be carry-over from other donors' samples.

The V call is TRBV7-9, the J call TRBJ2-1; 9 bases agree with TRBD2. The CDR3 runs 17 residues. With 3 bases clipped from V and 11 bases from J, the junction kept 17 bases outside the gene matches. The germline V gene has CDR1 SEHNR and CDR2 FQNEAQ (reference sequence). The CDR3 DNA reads TGTGCCAGCAGCTTGCCCGGAATTAGGCTAGCGGGAAATAAGCAGTTCTTC. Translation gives CASSLPGIRLAGNKQFF.

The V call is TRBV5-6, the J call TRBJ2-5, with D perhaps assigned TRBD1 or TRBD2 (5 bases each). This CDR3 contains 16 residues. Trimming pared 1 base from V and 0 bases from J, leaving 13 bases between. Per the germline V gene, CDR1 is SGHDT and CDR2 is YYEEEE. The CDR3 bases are TGTGCCAGCAGCTTGAGCATGGGGGTAAACCAAGAGACCCAGTACTTC. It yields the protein CASSLSMGVNQETQYF.

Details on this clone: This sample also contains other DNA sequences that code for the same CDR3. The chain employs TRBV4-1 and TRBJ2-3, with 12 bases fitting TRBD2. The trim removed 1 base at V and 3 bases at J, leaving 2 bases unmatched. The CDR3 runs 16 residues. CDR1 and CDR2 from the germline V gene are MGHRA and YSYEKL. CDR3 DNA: TGCGCCAGCAGCCAAGGACTAGCGGGAGCTACAGATACGCAGTATTTT. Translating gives CASSQGLAGATDTQYF.

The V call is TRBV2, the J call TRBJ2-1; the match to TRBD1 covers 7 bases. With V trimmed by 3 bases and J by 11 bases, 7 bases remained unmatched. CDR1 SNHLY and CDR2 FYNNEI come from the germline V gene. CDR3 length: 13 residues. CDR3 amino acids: CASSDGRQGKQFF. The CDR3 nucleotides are TGTGCCAGCAGTGATGGGCGACAGGGAAAGCAGTTCTTC. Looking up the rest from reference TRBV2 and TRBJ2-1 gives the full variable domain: EPEVTQTPSHQVTQMGQEVILRCVPISNHLYFYWYRQILGQKVEFLVSFYNNEISEKSEIFDDQFSVERPDGSNFTLKIRSTKLEDSAMYFCASSDGRQGKQFFGPGTRLTVL.

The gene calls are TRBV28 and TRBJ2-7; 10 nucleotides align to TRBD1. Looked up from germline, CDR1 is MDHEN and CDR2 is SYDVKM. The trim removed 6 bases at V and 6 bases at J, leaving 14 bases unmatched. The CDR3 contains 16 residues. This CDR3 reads CASRQGQGRWMGEQYF. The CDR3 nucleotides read TGTGCCAGCAGACAGGGACAGGGGCGGTGGATGGGCGAGCAGTACTTC.

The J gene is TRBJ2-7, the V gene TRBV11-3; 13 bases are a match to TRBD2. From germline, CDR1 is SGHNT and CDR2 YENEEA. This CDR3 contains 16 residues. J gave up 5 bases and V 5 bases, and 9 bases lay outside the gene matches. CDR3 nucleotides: TGTGCCAGCAGCGCATCCGGGACTAGCGGGGCTGACGAGCAGTACTTC. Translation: CASSASGTSGADEQYF.

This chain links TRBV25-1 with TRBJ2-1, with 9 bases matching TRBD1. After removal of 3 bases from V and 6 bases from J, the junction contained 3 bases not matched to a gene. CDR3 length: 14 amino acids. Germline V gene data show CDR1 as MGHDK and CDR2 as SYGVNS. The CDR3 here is CASSDLDRGNEQFF. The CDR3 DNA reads TGTGCCAGCAGTGATTTGGACAGGGGCAATGAGCAGTTCTTC.

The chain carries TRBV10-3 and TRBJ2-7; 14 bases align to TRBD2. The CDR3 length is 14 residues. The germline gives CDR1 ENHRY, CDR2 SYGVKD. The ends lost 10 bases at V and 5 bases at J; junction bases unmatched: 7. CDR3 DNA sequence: TGTGCCAGCGCTGGGACTAGCGGGAGCGACGAGCAGTACTTC. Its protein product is CASAGTSGSDEQYF.

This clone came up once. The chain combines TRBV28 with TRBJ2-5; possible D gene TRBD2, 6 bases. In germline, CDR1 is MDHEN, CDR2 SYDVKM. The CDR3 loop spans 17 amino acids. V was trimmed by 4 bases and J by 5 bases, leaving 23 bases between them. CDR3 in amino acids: CASSSPLGGVHAETQYF. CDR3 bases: TGTGCCAGCAGTTCCCCCCTAGGAGGGGTCCATGCCGAGACCCAGTACTTC.

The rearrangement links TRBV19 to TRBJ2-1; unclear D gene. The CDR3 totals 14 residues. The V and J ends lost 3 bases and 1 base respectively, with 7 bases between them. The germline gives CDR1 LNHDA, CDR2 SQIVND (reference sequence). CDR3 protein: CASSMTQSYNEQFF. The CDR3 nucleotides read TGTGCCAGTAGTATGACTCAGTCCTACAATGAGCAGTTCTTC.

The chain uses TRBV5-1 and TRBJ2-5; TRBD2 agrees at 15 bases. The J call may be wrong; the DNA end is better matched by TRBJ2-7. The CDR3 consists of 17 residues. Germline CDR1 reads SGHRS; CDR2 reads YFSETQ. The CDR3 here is CASSRGLAGGPSYEQYF. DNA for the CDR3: TGCGCCAGCAGCAGGGGACTAGCGGGAGGCCCGTCCTACGAGCAGTACTTC.

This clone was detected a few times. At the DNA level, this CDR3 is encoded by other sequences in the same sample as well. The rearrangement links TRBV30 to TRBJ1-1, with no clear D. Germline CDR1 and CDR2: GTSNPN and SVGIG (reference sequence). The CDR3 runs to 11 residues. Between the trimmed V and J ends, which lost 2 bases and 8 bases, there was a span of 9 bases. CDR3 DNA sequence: TGTGCCTGGAGTAACCGGGCCGAAGCTTTCTTT. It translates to CAWSNRAEAFF. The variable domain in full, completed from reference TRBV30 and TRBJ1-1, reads SQTIHQWPATLVQPVGSPLSLECTVEGTSNPNLYWYRQAAGRGLQLLFYSVGIGQISSEVPQNLSASRPQDRQFILSSKKLLLSDSGFYLCAWSNRAEAFFGQGTRLTVV.

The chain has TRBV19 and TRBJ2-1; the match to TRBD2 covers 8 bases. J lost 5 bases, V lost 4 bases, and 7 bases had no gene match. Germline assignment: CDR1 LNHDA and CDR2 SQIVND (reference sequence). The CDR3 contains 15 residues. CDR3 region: CASSTGLATHNEQFF. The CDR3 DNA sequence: TGTGCCAGTAGTACCGGACTAGCCACCCACAATGAGCAGTTCTTC.

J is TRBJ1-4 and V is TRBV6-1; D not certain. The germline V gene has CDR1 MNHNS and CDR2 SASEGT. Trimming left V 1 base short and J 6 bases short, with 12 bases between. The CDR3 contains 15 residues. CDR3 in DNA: TGTGCCAGCAGTGAAGGGAAGGGAGTTGATGAAAAACTGTTTTTT. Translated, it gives CASSEGKGVDEKLFF.

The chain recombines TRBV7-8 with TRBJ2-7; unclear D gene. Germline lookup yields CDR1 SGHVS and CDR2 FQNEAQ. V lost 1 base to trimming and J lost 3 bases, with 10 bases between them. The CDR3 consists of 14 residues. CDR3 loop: CASSLDSTVYEQYF. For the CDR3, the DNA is TGTGCCAGCAGCTTAGATTCGACGGTCTACGAGCAGTACTTC.

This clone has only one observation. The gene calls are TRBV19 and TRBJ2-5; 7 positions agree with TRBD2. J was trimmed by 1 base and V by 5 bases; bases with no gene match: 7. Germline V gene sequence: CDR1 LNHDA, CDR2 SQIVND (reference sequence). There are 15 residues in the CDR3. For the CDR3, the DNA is TGTGCCAGTAGTTTGGGGCTAGCGGTCCAAGAGACCCAGTACTTC. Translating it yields CASSLGLAVQETQYF.

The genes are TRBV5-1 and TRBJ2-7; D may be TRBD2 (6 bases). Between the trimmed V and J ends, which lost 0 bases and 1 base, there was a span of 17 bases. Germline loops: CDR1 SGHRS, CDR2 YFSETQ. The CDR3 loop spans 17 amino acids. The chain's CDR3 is CASSLEIAGTASYEQYF. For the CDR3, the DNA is TGCGCCAGCAGCTTGGAAATCGCCGGGACTGCATCCTACGAGCAGTACTTC. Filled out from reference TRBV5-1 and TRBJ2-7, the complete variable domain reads KAGVTQTPRYLIKTRGQQVTLSCSPISGHRSVSWYQQTPGQGLQFLFEYFSETQRNKGNFPGRFSGRQFSNSRSEMNVSTLELGDSALYLCASSLEIAGTASYEQYFGPGTRLTVT.

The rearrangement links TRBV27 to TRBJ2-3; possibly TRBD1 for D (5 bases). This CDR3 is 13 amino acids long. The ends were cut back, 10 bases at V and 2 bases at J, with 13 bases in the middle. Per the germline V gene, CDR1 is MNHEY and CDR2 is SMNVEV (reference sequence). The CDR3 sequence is CATRDRDTDTQYF. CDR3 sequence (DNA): TGTGCCACCAGAGACAGAGACACAGATACGCAGTATTTT.